Sequencing of this T cell receptor beta chain was carried out in a study of blood T cells in healthy people across ages. The study, taken as a whole, reports: The long-lived group displayed more naive CD4+ cells, plus higher diversity, than the aged donors did. The diversity estimates, figures obtained from one million T cells, were considered underestimates.

This clonotype occurred a few times. The antigen is undetermined. The second PCR ran about 6 to 11 cycles with a sample-barcoded 5' primer and J-beta primers. Each CDR3 protein is one row after TCRdb ran MiXCR on the 5' RACE reads. Of fewer than 900,000 distinct CDR3 sequences detected, around 40% appear once; the ten largest clones hold 20% to 25%. The CDR3 runs to 18 residues. Germline CDR1 is MDHEN and CDR2 is SYDVKM. V was pared by 5 bases and J by 10 bases, with 17 bases of the junction left unmatched. J is TRBJ2-3 and V is TRBV28, with TRBD2 matching 14 bases. The sequence derives from an older woman in good health. The sequencing sample was made of blood. CDR3: CASSPRTGGTSGGLAQYF. CDR3 sequence (DNA): TGTGCCAGCAGTCCCAGGACAGGAGGGACTAGCGGGGGTTTGGCGCAGTATTTT.